This entry features one T cell receptor (beta chain) sequence. Antigen unknown. TCRdb's table, derived via immunoSEQ multiplex PCR, lists solely in-frame clones and lacks some. Of tens of thousands of clones in the sample, approximately 78% are singletons; the top ten hold over 9.5%. This record comes from a study of CD4+ T cells in melanoma. Whole-study findings and limits: CD8+ T cell, macrophage and B cell function reportedly correlated with neoantigen-specific CD4+ T cells. Diverse differentiation states were reported for melanoma neoantigen-specific CD4+ T cells.

The CDR3 has 14 residues. In germline, CDR1 is SGHAT, CDR2 FQNNGV. The ends were cut back, 0 bases at V and 7 bases at J, with 9 bases in the middle. The J gene is TRBJ1-4, the V gene TRBV11-2; D gene uncertain. The receptor comes from a human donor with melanoma. The CDR3 bases are TGTGCCAGCAGCTTAGATGGTGCTCTTGAAAAACTGTTTTTT. Its translation: CASSLDGALEKLFF.